Listed here are 30 T cell receptor beta chains from one sample, sequenced in a study of OX40 agonist ivuxolimab in advanced cancers. TCRdb keeps only in-frame clones here, not all; method: immunoSEQ multiplex PCR. The profile covers around 80,000 clones, with around 86% appearing a single time and around 0.97% taken by the ten largest. This specimen was CD4+ or CD8+ T cells sorted from blood, taken in a trial of the OX40 agonist ivuxolimab. The source is an adult with an advanced solid tumor such as melanoma, head and neck, liver or kidney cancer.

The V gene is TRBV6-1, the J gene TRBJ1-2; 7 nucleotides match TRBD1. Looked up from germline, CDR1 is MNHNS and CDR2 is SASEGT. The CDR3 length is 15 residues. V was clipped by 5 bases and J by 1 base; unmatched bases: 7. The CDR3 here is CASSLGTDDNYGYTF. The CDR3 DNA follows: TGTGCCAGCAGTCTCGGGACAGACGATAACTATGGCTACACCTTC.

The rearrangement links TRBV7-8 to TRBJ2-5; no firm D call. The CDR3 consists of 12 residues. Germline CDR1 is SGHVS and CDR2 is FQNEAQ. Trimming took off 4 bases at V and 5 bases at J, with 8 bases between the two ends. CDR3 DNA: TGTGCCAGCAGCTCGCCCCTGGAGACCCAGTACTTC. It translates to CASSSPLETQYF.

The chain has TRBV7-6 and TRBJ2-2; the D gene is possibly TRBD1 (6 bases). The CDR3 is 19 amino acids. CDR1 is SGHVS and CDR2 is FNYEAQ in the germline V gene. V lost 2 bases, J lost 0 bases, and 19 bases lay in between. CDR3 amino acids: CASSLPLGGGSTNTGELFF. The CDR3 nucleotides read TGTGCCAGCAGCTTACCCTTAGGTGGGGGCTCCACGAACACCGGGGAGCTGTTTTTT.

This chain connects TRBV7-2 to TRBJ2-7, with a tentative D call TRBD2 (6 bases). CDR3 length: 12 residues. Germline CDR1 SGHTA, CDR2 FQGNSA. Trimming pared 5 bases from V and 3 bases from J, leaving 8 bases between. CDR3 region: CASSPTSYEQYF. In nucleotides, the CDR3 is TGTGCCAGCAGCCCGACTAGCTACGAGCAGTACTTC.

The genes are TRBV13 and TRBJ1-3; D is unclear. With 3 bases removed from V and 2 bases from J, the gap between germline ends came to 5 bases. The CDR3 sequence is 13 residues long. Germline CDR1 reads PRHDT; CDR2 reads FYEKMQ (reference sequence). The CDR3 DNA reads TGTGCCAGCAGCTTGGGTCCTGGAAACACCATATATTTT. Its translation is CASSLGPGNTIYF. Complete variable domain (other parts from reference TRBV13 and TRBJ1-3): AAGVIQSPRHLIKEKRETATLKCYPIPRHDTVYWYQQGPGQDPQFLISFYEKMQSDKGSIPDRFSAQQFSDYHSELNMSSLELGDSALYFCASSLGPGNTIYFGEGSWLTVV.

This chain connects TRBV9 to TRBJ2-1; TRBD2 matches 11 bases. The junction had 2 bases not matched to a gene; V was cut back by 3 bases and J by 0 bases. Germline CDR1 SGDLS, CDR2 YYNGEE. This CDR3 region has 16 residues. The CDR3 DNA sequence: TGTGCCAGCAGCGCCACTAGCGGGGGCTCCTACAATGAGCAGTTCTTC. It encodes CASSATSGGSYNEQFF.

The chain links TRBV5-4 to TRBJ1-5; D possibly corresponds to TRBD1 (5 bases). With 2 bases removed from V and 3 bases from J, the gap between germline ends came to 21 bases. The CDR3 has 18 residues. In germline, CDR1 is SGHNT, CDR2 YYREEE (reference sequence). Written as DNA, the CDR3 is TGTGCCAGCAGCTTTCAACGGCATCGGGGGGAAGACAATCAGCCCCAGCATTTT. Amino acids: CASSFQRHRGEDNQPQHF. Complete variable domain (other parts from reference TRBV5-4 and TRBJ1-5): ETGVTQSPTHLIKTRGQQVTLRCSSQSGHNTVSWYQQALGQGPQFIFQYYREEENGRGNFPPRFSGLQFPNYSSELNVNALELDDSALYLCASSFQRHRGEDNQPQHFGDGTRLSIL.

V is TRBV2 and J is TRBJ1-3; D possibly corresponds to TRBD1 (5 bases). This CDR3 has 13 amino acids. Germline values: CDR1 SNHLY, CDR2 FYNNEI. Trimming shortened V by 2 bases and J by 4 bases, and 6 bases separated the two germline ends. CDR3 nucleotide sequence: TGTGCCAGCAGTGAAAGGGACGGAAACACCATATATTTT. It translates to CASSERDGNTIYF.

The rearrangement links TRBV6-6 to TRBJ2-3; a weak D match, TRBD1 (6 bases). In germline, CDR1 is MNHNY, CDR2 SVGAGI (reference sequence). V was shortened by 2 bases and J by 6 bases, with 15 bases between the two germline ends. CDR3 size: 15 residues. The CDR3: CASSYGGLSRDTQYF. The CDR3 DNA reads as TGTGCCAGCAGTTACGGGGGCCTATCTCGGGATACGCAGTATTTT.

This chain uses TRBV10-3 with TRBJ2-3, with TRBD2 matching 7 bases. The V gene end was trimmed by 11 bases and the J gene end by 4 bases; junction bases not matched to a gene: 9. The CDR3 runs to 13 residues. CDR1 is ENHRY and CDR2 is SYGVKD in the germline V gene. The CDR3 coding sequence is TGTGCCGGGGGGGGACTTGCTGCAGATACGCAGTATTTT. Amino acid sequence: CAGGGLAADTQYF.

V usage is TRBV27 and J usage is TRBJ1-1, with a weak D call TRBD1 (6 bases). The germline V and J ends were trimmed by 4 bases and 10 bases, with 16 bases remaining between them. This CDR3 has 13 residues. Germline assignment: CDR1 MNHEY and CDR2 SMNVEV (reference sequence). The CDR3 here is CASSSPGDYGAFF. The CDR3 coding sequence is TGTGCCAGCAGTTCCCCAGGGGATTATGGAGCTTTCTTT.

The V and J genes are TRBV5-5 and TRBJ1-2, with D maybe TRBD1 (5 bases). Trimming removed 0 bases at V and 5 bases at J, with 11 bases between. Germline V gene data show CDR1 as SGHKS and CDR2 as YYEKEE (reference sequence). The CDR3 is made up of 14 amino acids. This chain's CDR3 is CASSLGGEGYGYTF. The CDR3 DNA is TGTGCCAGCAGCTTGGGAGGGGAAGGTTATGGCTACACCTTC.

This chain uses TRBV4-1 with TRBJ1-2, with 8 bases that match TRBD1. In germline, CDR1 is MGHRA, CDR2 YSYEKL. The CDR3 is 16 amino acids. With 4 bases clipped from V and 4 bases from J, the junction kept 11 bases outside the gene matches. This CDR3 is CASSREWDRLTYGYTF. CDR3 sequence (DNA): TGCGCCAGCAGCCGGGAATGGGACAGGCTTACCTATGGCTACACCTTC.

The chain uses TRBV15 and TRBJ2-5; 10 bases are a match to TRBD1. This CDR3 region has 15 residues. Germline values: CDR1 LNHNV, CDR2 YYDKDF (reference sequence). The V and J ends lost 0 bases and 5 bases, in that order; junction bases with no gene match: 3. This CDR3 is CATSRDRTGGETQYF. CDR3 DNA: TGTGCCACCAGCAGAGATAGGACAGGGGGGGAGACCCAGTACTTC. Full variable domain (remainder filled in from reference TRBV15 and TRBJ2-5): DAMVIQNPRYQVTQFGKPVTLSCSQTLNHNVMYWYQQKSSQAPKLLFHYYDKDFNNEADTPDNFQSRRPNTSFCFLDIRSPGLGDTAMYLCATSRDRTGGETQYFGPGTRLLVL.

The V and J genes are TRBV28 and TRBJ2-7; 9 bases agree with TRBD2. The CDR3 extends over 15 amino acids. V shed 5 bases, J shed 7 bases, and the junction held 12 bases outside the gene matches. CDR1 and CDR2 (germline): MDHEN, SYDVKM. The CDR3 DNA reads as TGTGCCAGCAGTCCCGGGGTAGCGGGGGTAGGAGAGCAGTACTTC. The encoded protein is CASSPGVAGVGEQYF.

The chain links TRBV11-3 to TRBJ2-5; 13 bases are shared with TRBD2. The CDR3 length is 15 residues. The ends lost 5 bases at V and 5 bases at J; junction bases unmatched: 5. Germline V CDR1 and CDR2: SGHNT, YENEEA. CDR3 in DNA: TGTGCCAGCAGCCCCAGGACTAGCGGGAGTGAGACCCAGTACTTC. It specifies CASSPRTSGSETQYF.

The chain carries TRBV6-1 and TRBJ1-4; no definite D call. Looked up from germline, CDR1 is MNHNS and CDR2 is SASEGT. The length of the CDR3 is 12 residues. Trimming cost V 7 bases and J 8 bases, with 11 bases left between them. The CDR3 protein is CASKRAGEKLFF. As DNA, the CDR3 is TGTGCCAGCAAGCGGGCGGGGGAAAAACTGTTTTTT.

The chain combines TRBV7-2 with TRBJ1-2, with TRBD1 matching 8 bases. The CDR3 has 17 amino acids. Germline V gene data show CDR1 as SGHTA and CDR2 as FQGNSA. The J segment lost 6 bases and the V segment lost 3 bases, leaving 15 bases of the junction unmatched. DNA of the CDR3: TGTGCCAGCAGCTTCCAGACAGGGGCCAAGGCGATGGATGGCTACACCTTC. Translation gives CASSFQTGAKAMDGYTF.

This clone was counted a single time. V gene TRBV19 combines with J gene TRBJ1-5; weak D call: TRBD1 (6 bases). The CDR3 consists of 14 residues. Germline lookup yields CDR1 LNHDA and CDR2 SQIVND (reference sequence). The V and J ends lost 6 bases and 0 bases respectively, with 9 bases between them. The CDR3, as DNA: TGTGCCAGTAGGGACAGATTTAGCAATCAGCCCCAGCATTTT. It encodes CASRDRFSNQPQHF.

The J gene is TRBJ2-5, the V gene TRBV19; 8 nucleotides match TRBD1. The J call is doubtful: the DNA matches TRBJ2-7 better. The length of the CDR3 is 14 residues. From germline, CDR1 is LNHDA and CDR2 SQIVND (reference sequence). The CDR3 region has the DNA TGTGCCAGTAGTTCCCGGGACAGGTTATACGAGCAGTACTTC. This encodes CASSSRDRLYEQYF.

The J gene is TRBJ1-6, the V gene TRBV27; no clear D gene. The CDR3 extends over 15 amino acids. The germline gives CDR1 MNHEY, CDR2 SMNVEV (reference sequence). V was trimmed by 1 base and J by 7 bases, leaving 11 bases between them. Written as DNA, the CDR3 is TGTGCCAGCAGTTTATTCTGGGAAAGCAATTCACCCCTCCACTTT. Amino acids: CASSLFWESNSPLHF.

V usage is TRBV25-1 and J usage is TRBJ2-5; D not certain. The CDR3 contains 12 residues. V was shortened by 6 bases and J by 0 bases, with 5 bases between the two germline ends. Looked up from germline, CDR1 is MGHDK and CDR2 is SYGVNS. CDR3 nucleotide sequence: TGTGCCAGCAGATGGGACCAAGAGACCCAGTACTTC. It yields the protein CASRWDQETQYF.

The V gene is TRBV7-2, the J gene TRBJ2-2; the D gene is possibly TRBD2 (7 bases). CDR1 and CDR2 from the germline V gene are SGHTA and FQGNSA. V was shortened by 3 bases and J by 4 bases, with 15 bases between the two germline ends. This CDR3 is 16 amino acids long. CDR3 sequence reads: CASSFGGGGGTGELFF. In DNA form, the CDR3 reads TGTGCCAGCAGCTTTGGAGGGGGAGGGGGCACCGGGGAGCTGTTTTTT.

This clone was recorded a few times. The chain uses TRBV5-4 and TRBJ2-1, with 7 bases identical to TRBD1. With V trimmed by 4 bases and J by 6 bases, 10 bases remained unmatched. The CDR3 has 15 amino acids. Germline values: CDR1 SGHNT, CDR2 YYREEE (reference sequence). The CDR3 is CASSLSGTAINEQFF. In DNA, the CDR3 is TGTGCCAGCAGCCTATCGGGGACAGCTATCAATGAGCAGTTCTTC.

As regards this clone: The junction departs from germline at one end; a sequencing error may be responsible. This CDR3 reads CAGSPLAGRVGEQFF. For the CDR3, the DNA is TGCGCCGGCAGCCCCTTAGCGGGGAGGGTCGGTGAGCAGTTCTTC. The rearrangement links TRBV5-1 to TRBJ2-1; 8 positions match TRBD2. Germline values: CDR1 SGHRS, CDR2 YFSETQ. The CDR3 covers 15 residues.

The chain carries TRBV29-1 and TRBJ1-2; weak D call: TRBD1 (6 bases). The CDR3 runs to 12 residues. V lost 5 bases and J lost 8, with 15 bases in between. Germline CDR1 and CDR2: SQVTM and ANQGSEA. The CDR3 DNA reads as TGCAGCGTTCGGGACACCCGATCGGGCTACACCTTC. As protein: CSVRDTRSGYTF.

The chain carries TRBV11-2 and TRBJ1-1; 9 positions match TRBD1. The CDR3 contains 15 residues. Germline assignment: CDR1 SGHAT and CDR2 FQNNGV. With 2 bases clipped from V and 3 bases from J, the junction kept 4 bases outside the gene matches. CDR3: CASSLTRTGDTEAFF. In nucleotides, the CDR3 is TGTGCCAGCAGCTTAACTAGGACAGGGGACACTGAAGCTTTCTTT.

V gene TRBV5-4 combines with J gene TRBJ1-2, with a weak D call TRBD1 (5 bases). The CDR3 totals 19 residues. The germline V and J ends were trimmed by 2 bases and 2 bases, with 25 bases remaining between them. Germline CDR1 is SGHNT and CDR2 is YYREEE (reference sequence). The CDR3 is CASSFGGVGALGPNYGYTF. The CDR3 nucleotides read TGTGCCAGCAGCTTTGGGGGAGTCGGGGCACTGGGGCCAAACTATGGCTACACCTTC.

This chain connects TRBV18 to TRBJ2-1; 13 bases fit TRBD2. Germline V gene data show CDR1 as KGHSH and CDR2 as LQKENI. J was trimmed by 1 base and V by 1 base; bases with no gene match: 4. The CDR3 has 18 residues. For the CDR3, the DNA is TGTGCCAGCTCACCACAAGAACTAGCGGGAGGGTCCTACAATGAGCAGTTCTTC. It translates to CASSPQELAGGSYNEQFF.

This chain connects TRBV19 to TRBJ1-1; D gene ambiguous. V lost 4 bases and J lost 1, with 7 bases in between. The CDR3 loop spans 13 amino acids. Germline V gives CDR1 LNHDA, CDR2 SQIVND (reference sequence). The CDR3, as DNA: TGTGCCAGTAGTACCTACAAGAACACTGAAGCTTTCTTT. This encodes CASSTYKNTEAFF.